This paragraph covers one T cell receptor (beta chain) sequence. These data belong to a study of T cell responses to AZD1222 COVID-19 vaccine. TCRdb's table, derived via immunoSEQ multiplex PCR, lists solely in-frame clones and lacks some. This sample yields fewer than 130,000 clones, of which 70% to 90% are seen a single time; roughly 2.5% belongs to the top ten. The germline gives CDR1 SGHRS, CDR2 YFSETQ. The CDR3 runs to 14 residues. The V and J ends lost 3 bases and 1 base, in that order; junction bases with no gene match: 2. V usage is TRBV5-1 and J usage is TRBJ1-1; TRBD1 aligns across 8 bases. The sequence was collected from an adult who received the AZD1222 COVID-19 vaccine. The material sequenced was peripheral blood, taken 28 days after the second AZD1222 dose. The CDR3 region is CASSYGTGNTEAFF. The CDR3 DNA reads as TGCGCCAGCAGCTACGGGACAGGGAACACTGAAGCTTTCTTT.